This T cell receptor (beta chain) was retrieved from a study of molecular identifiers for immune sequencing clone quantification. Listed TCR primers, together with previously described methods, were used for the bulk TCR libraries. A single record per CDR3 protein comes from TCRdb applying MiXCR to the PCR reads. The table shows 400,000 to 600,000 distinct CDR3 sequences, with 20% to 25% occurring only once. This CDR3 contains 12 residues. Germline V gene data show CDR1 as MNHEY and CDR2 as SVGAGI. This clonotype came up once. At one boundary the junction diverges from the germline segment, which might be a read error.

The genes are TRBV6-5 and TRBJ1-1; no reliable D call. The receptor was derived from a human donor in good health. Some libraries in this study had Jurkat cell RNA spiked in. Sequenced input: naive CD8+ T cells from blood, with Jurkat cell RNA spiked in. Subset denoted: FACS-sorted CD8+CD4-CCR7+CD45RA+ naive T cells. Written as DNA, the CDR3 is TGTGCCAGCAGTTACGGGGATACTGATGCTTTCTTT. It translates to CASSYGDTDAFF.